This T cell receptor (beta chain) was retrieved from a study of radiation and T cells in renal cell carcinoma. Time point given: blood 4 weeks post-SBRT, at nephrectomy. Treatment defined: 15 Gy SBRT to primary tumor, nephrectomy 4 weeks later. Radiation-treated patients gave blood at baseline, week 2 and week 4. Looked up from germline, CDR1 is LNHDA and CDR2 is SQIVND (reference sequence). Trimming stripped 5 bases from V and 0 bases from J, with 11 bases between. This CDR3 comprises 15 residues. Measured with immunoSEQ multiplex PCR; TCRdb has only the in-frame clones, and not every one. The table has around 170,000 clones, roughly nine tenths seen once.

This specimen consisted of blood, obtained from a patient whose treatment included radiotherapy and nephrectomy. This TCR came from a woman aged 50 to 60 with renal cell carcinoma. The chain carries TRBV19 and TRBJ1-5; D is perhaps TRBD1 (6 bases). The DNA of the CDR3 is TGTGCCAGTAGTCCCCAGGGGTTTAGCAATCAGCCCCAGCATTTT. Amino acid sequence: CASSPQGFSNQPQHF.